Listed below are T cell receptor beta chains from one sample, sequenced in a study of blood T cell repertoires in COVID-19. Libraries were prepared by immunoSEQ multiplex PCR; TCRdb keeps only in-frame clonotypes and omits some of them. The sample contains around 300,000 clones, about nine tenths of which appear only once. The specimen sequenced was PBMCs or T cells enriched from blood (not recorded which). These receptors originate from a woman aged 25 to 39 who had recovered from COVID-19. Each CDR3 is given with its conserved first and last residue. Each record gives: J gene, D gene, clone size, V gene, CDR3 protein, CDR3 DNA. D genes are given only for firm matches. Clone size appears in some rows only: once, few, many, or a class for an expanded clone.

J: TRBJ2-7
D: TRBD2
size: -
V: TRBV6-1
CDR3: CASSGGLAGVGYEQYF
DNA: TGTGCCAGCAGTGGAGGGCTAGCGGGAGTTGGGTACGAGCAGTACTTC

J: TRBJ1-4
D: TRBD1
size: -
V: TRBV5-1
CDR3: CASSLVWGRGAEEKLFF
DNA: TGCGCCAGCAGCTTGGTATGGGGCAGGGGGGCGGAAGAAAAACTGTTTTTT

J: TRBJ2-7
D: TRBD1
size: -
V: TRBV19
CDR3: CASSINGRGQGSYEQYF
DNA: TGTGCCAGTAGTATAAACGGTAGGGGACAGGGCTCCTACGAGCAGTACTTC

J: TRBJ1-1
D: -
size: -
V: TRBV3-1/TRBV3-2
CDR3: CASSQAGNAEAFF
DNA: TGTGCCAGCAGCCAAGCAGGTAATGCTGAAGCTTTCTTT

J: TRBJ1-5
D: -
size: once
V: TRBV20-1
CDR3: CSARGMPAQHF
DNA: TGCAGTGCTAGAGGAATGCCGGCCCAGCATTTT

J: TRBJ2-2
D: TRBD2
size: -
V: TRBV15
CDR3: CATSSNVAGTGELFF
DNA: TGTGCCACCAGCTCGAACGTAGCGGGCACCGGGGAGCTGTTTTTT

J: TRBJ1-2
D: -
size: -
V: TRBV30
CDR3: CAWAPEGGAGSVYGYTF
DNA: TGTGCCTGGGCCCCCGAGGGAGGGGCAGGGTCTGTCTATGGCTACACCTTC

J: TRBJ2-3
D: TRBD1
size: -
V: TRBV7-2
CDR3: CASSWGTGGKDTQYF
DNA: TGTGCCAGCAGCTGGGGGACAGGAGGGAAAGATACGCAGTATTTT

J: TRBJ2-2
D: TRBD1
size: -
V: TRBV4-3
CDR3: CASSDRGQEANTGELFF
DNA: TGCGCCAGCAGCGACCGGGGACAGGAAGCGAACACCGGGGAGCTGTTTTTT

J: TRBJ1-3
D: -
size: -
V: TRBV4-1
CDR3: CASSRGLLSGNTIYF
DNA: TGCGCCAGCAGCCGAGGTCTACTCTCTGGAAACACCATATATTTT

J: TRBJ1-3
D: -
size: -
V: TRBV9
CDR3: CASSVETGFTGNTIYF
DNA: TGTGCCAGCAGCGTAGAGACAGGTTTTACTGGAAACACCATATATTTT

J: TRBJ2-3
D: -
size: -
V: TRBV14
CDR3: CASSQASGTDTQYF
DNA: TGTGCCAGCAGCCAGGCCAGTGGCACAGATACGCAGTATTTT

J: TRBJ2-7
D: -
size: -
V: TRBV7-2
CDR3: CASSLAAGPSYEQYF
DNA: TGTGCCAGCAGCTTAGCGGCGGGCCCCTCCTACGAGCAGTACTTC

J: TRBJ2-1
D: -
size: once
V: TRBV11-2
CDR3: CASSPYFEVDEQFF
DNA: TGTGCCAGCAGCCCATATTTCGAGGTGGATGAGCAGTTCTTC

J: TRBJ1-2
D: TRBD1
size: -
V: TRBV19
CDR3: CASSMSRGRLPRYGYTF
DNA: TGTGCCAGTAGTATGTCCAGGGGGCGACTACCCCGCTATGGCTACACCTTC

J: TRBJ1-1
D: -
size: -
V: TRBV28
CDR3: CANLWQAAEAFF
DNA: TGTGCCAACCTCTGGCAGGCCGCTGAAGCTTTCTTT

J: TRBJ1-1
D: -
size: -
V: TRBV6-6
CDR3: CASRRGSGDTEAFF
DNA: TGTGCCAGCAGGCGGGGGTCGGGGGACACTGAAGCTTTCTTT

J: TRBJ1-1
D: -
size: -
V: TRBV7-9
CDR3: CASSLARVTEAFF
DNA: TGTGCCAGCAGCTTAGCGAGGGTGACTGAAGCTTTCTTT

J: TRBJ2-3
D: TRBD2
size: -
V: TRBV27
CDR3: CASSLLGTSGSNTDTQYF
DNA: TGTGCCAGCAGTTTATTAGGGACTAGCGGGAGTAACACAGATACGCAGTATTTT

J: TRBJ1-1
D: -
size: -
V: TRBV29-1
CDR3: CSVSEHTNTEAFF
DNA: TGCAGCGTTTCAGAACACACAAACACTGAAGCTTTCTTT

J: TRBJ2-7
D: TRBD2
size: -
V: TRBV9
CDR3: CASSVGGLAGYEQYF
DNA: TGTGCCAGCAGCGTGGGGGGACTAGCGGGATACGAGCAGTACTTC

J: TRBJ2-1
D: -
size: -
V: TRBV5-4
CDR3: CASSFRQGRGEQFF
DNA: TGTGCCAGCAGCTTCAGACAGGGGAGGGGTGAGCAGTTCTTC

J: TRBJ1-6
D: TRBD1
size: -
V: TRBV2
CDR3: CASSASQGAYSPLHF
DNA: TGTGCCAGCAGCGCCTCACAGGGGGCCTATTCACCCCTCCACTTT

J: TRBJ2-1
D: TRBD2
size: -
V: TRBV10-1
CDR3: CASSDSTSGGYNEQFF
DNA: TGCGCCAGCAGTGACTCGACTAGCGGGGGATACAATGAGCAGTTCTTC

J: TRBJ2-5
D: TRBD2
size: -
V: TRBV5-1
CDR3: CASSFSGSRYQETQYF
DNA: TGCGCCAGCAGCTTTAGCGGGAGCCGGTACCAAGAGACCCAGTACTTC

J: TRBJ2-3
D: TRBD1
size: -
V: TRBV5-1
CDR3: CASSGTGGHTDTQYF
DNA: TGCGCCAGCAGCGGGACAGGCGGACACACAGATACGCAGTATTTT

J: TRBJ2-7
D: TRBD2
size: -
V: TRBV3-1/TRBV3-2
CDR3: CASSPPGLAREQYF
DNA: TGTGCCAGCAGCCCCCCGGGACTAGCGCGCGAGCAGTACTTC

J: TRBJ1-2
D: TRBD1
size: -
V: TRBV5-4
CDR3: CASSPGTGGDFAYGYTF
DNA: TGTGCCAGCAGCCCTGGGACAGGGGGGGACTTTGCCTATGGCTACACCTTC

J: TRBJ2-7
D: -
size: -
V: TRBV5-1
CDR3: CASSVVTNDEQYF
DNA: TGCGCCAGCAGCGTGGTTACAAACGACGAGCAGTACTTC

J: TRBJ1-1
D: -
size: -
V: TRBV5-1
CDR3: CASSWSRRWNTEAFF
DNA: TGCGCCAGCAGCTGGAGTCGACGGTGGAACACTGAAGCTTTCTTT

J: TRBJ2-5
D: -
size: -
V: TRBV7-2
CDR3: CASSPTSSRETQYF
DNA: TGTGCCAGCAGCCCAACTAGTTCCCGGGAGACCCAGTACTTC

J: TRBJ2-5
D: -
size: -
V: TRBV7-2
CDR3: CASSFNREETQYF
DNA: TGTGCCAGCAGCTTCAACAGGGAAGAGACCCAGTACTTC

J: TRBJ2-4
D: TRBD2
size: -
V: TRBV28
CDR3: CASSLASGRLKNIQYF
DNA: TGTGCCAGCAGTTTAGCTAGCGGGCGCCTCAAAAACATTCAGTACTTC

J: TRBJ2-5
D: -
size: -
V: TRBV7-2
CDR3: CASSSPGGPETQYF
DNA: TGTGCCAGCAGCTCTCCCGGAGGGCCGGAGACCCAGTACTTC

J: TRBJ2-5
D: TRBD1
size: -
V: TRBV5-1
CDR3: CASSTRDRQETQYF
DNA: TGCGCCAGCAGCACCCGGGACAGACAAGAGACCCAGTACTTC

J: TRBJ2-7
D: -
size: -
V: TRBV10-3
CDR3: CAISDQGTFYEQYF
DNA: TGTGCCATCAGTGATCAAGGGACATTCTACGAGCAGTACTTC

J: TRBJ2-1
D: -
size: -
V: TRBV7-8
CDR3: CASSYHRGGDEQFF
DNA: TGTGCCAGCAGCTATCACAGGGGGGGTGATGAGCAGTTCTTC

J: TRBJ2-2
D: -
size: -
V: TRBV6-5
CDR3: CASSYSPQITGELFF
DNA: TGTGCCAGCAGTTACTCGCCACAGATCACCGGGGAGCTGTTTTTT

J: TRBJ2-7
D: TRBD1
size: -
V: TRBV6-5
CDR3: CASTGQGIYEQYF
DNA: TGTGCCAGCACGGGACAGGGGATCTACGAGCAGTACTTC

J: TRBJ2-1
D: TRBD1
size: -
V: TRBV6-1
CDR3: CASSARGTGGRNEQFF
DNA: TGTGCCAGCAGTGCCAGAGGGACAGGGGGCAGGAATGAGCAGTTCTTC

J: TRBJ1-1
D: -
size: -
V: TRBV11-2
CDR3: CASSLVRDMNTEAFF
DNA: TGTGCCAGCAGCTTAGTTCGGGACATGAACACTGAAGCTTTCTTT

J: TRBJ2-2
D: -
size: -
V: TRBV9
CDR3: CASSGIATTTNTGELFF
DNA: TGTGCCAGCAGCGGAATAGCGACCACGACGAACACCGGGGAGCTGTTTTTT

J: TRBJ1-2
D: -
size: -
V: TRBV12-3/TRBV12-4
CDR3: CASSPRGNYGYTF
DNA: TGTGCCAGCAGTCCCCGGGGGAACTATGGCTACACCTTC

J: TRBJ2-1
D: TRBD1
size: -
V: TRBV6-1
CDR3: CASSENDGTGGLGFF
DNA: TGTGCCAGCAGTGAAAACGACGGGACAGGGGGATTGGGGTTCTTC